The 3 T cell receptor beta chains below all came from one sample that was sequenced in a study of blood T cell repertoires in COVID-19. This table comes from immunoSEQ multiplex PCR, and its TCRdb copy is limited to in-frame clones, with some not included. The sample consists of around 110,000 clones, approximately 87% of them appearing once. Sample: peripheral blood. These receptors came from a man aged 30 to 45 with acute or convalescent COVID-19.

The chain uses TRBV5-6 and TRBJ1-4, with 9 bases identical to TRBD1. CDR3 size: 14 residues. The V gene end was trimmed by 2 bases and the J gene end by 12 bases; junction bases not matched to a gene: 8. CDR1 SGHDT and CDR2 YYEEEE come from the germline V gene. The CDR3 DNA reads TGTGCCAGCAGCTTCGGGACAGGGATTCGGGAACTGTTTTTT. Translation: CASSFGTGIRELFF.

J is TRBJ1-6 and V is TRBV30, with 9 nucleotides matching TRBD1. This CDR3 region has 14 residues. Trimming removed 5 bases from V and 9 bases from J; junction bases left unmatched: 8. The germline CDR1 and CDR2 sequences are GTSNPN and SVGIG (reference sequence). As DNA, the CDR3 is TGTGCCTGGGGGGCACAGGGGGCGCGTTCACCCCTCCACTTT. Translated: CAWGAQGARSPLHF.

The chain combines TRBV2 with TRBJ2-5; tentatively, D is TRBD1 (5 bases). V was trimmed by 6 bases and J by 2 bases, leaving 13 bases between them. Germline V gives CDR1 SNHLY, CDR2 FYNNEI. The CDR3 extends over 14 amino acids. The CDR3 reads CASSAGSSQETQYF. CDR3 DNA sequence: TGTGCCAGCAGCGCAGGGTCGTCACAAGAGACCCAGTACTTC.